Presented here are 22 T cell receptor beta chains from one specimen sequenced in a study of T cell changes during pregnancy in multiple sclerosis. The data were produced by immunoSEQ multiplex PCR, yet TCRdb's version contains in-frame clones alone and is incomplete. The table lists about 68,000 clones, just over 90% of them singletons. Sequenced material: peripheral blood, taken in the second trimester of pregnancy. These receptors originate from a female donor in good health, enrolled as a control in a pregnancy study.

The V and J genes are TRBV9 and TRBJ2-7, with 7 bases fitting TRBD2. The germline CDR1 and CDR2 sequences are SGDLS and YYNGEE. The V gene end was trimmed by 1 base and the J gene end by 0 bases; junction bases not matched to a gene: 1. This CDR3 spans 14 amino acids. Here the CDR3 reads CASSVRTSSYEQYF. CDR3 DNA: TGTGCCAGCAGCGTACGGACTAGCTCCTACGAGCAGTACTTC. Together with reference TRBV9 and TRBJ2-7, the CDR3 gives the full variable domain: DSGVTQTPKHLITATGQRVTLRCSPRSGDLSVYWYQQSLDQGLQFLIQYYNGEERAKGNILERFSAQQFPDLHSELNLSSLELGDSALYFCASSVRTSSYEQYFGPGTRLTVT.

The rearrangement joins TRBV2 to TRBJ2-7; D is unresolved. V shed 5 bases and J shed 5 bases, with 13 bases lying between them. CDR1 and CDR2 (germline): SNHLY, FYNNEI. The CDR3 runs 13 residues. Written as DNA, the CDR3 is TGTGCCAGCAGTTCTACAGTGTACCACGAGCAGTACTTC. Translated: CASSSTVYHEQYF.

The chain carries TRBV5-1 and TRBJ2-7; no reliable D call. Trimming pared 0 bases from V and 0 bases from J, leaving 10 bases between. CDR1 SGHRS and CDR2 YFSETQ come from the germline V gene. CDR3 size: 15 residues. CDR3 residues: CASSLGAASSYEQYF. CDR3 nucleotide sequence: TGCGCCAGCAGCTTGGGAGCAGCGTCCTCCTACGAGCAGTACTTC.

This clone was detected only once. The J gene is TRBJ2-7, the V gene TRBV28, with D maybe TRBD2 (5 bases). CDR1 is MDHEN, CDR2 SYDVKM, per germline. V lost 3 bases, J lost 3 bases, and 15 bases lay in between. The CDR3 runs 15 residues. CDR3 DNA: TGTGCCAGCAGTTTGGTTGGCGGGTTGAACTACGAGCAGTACTTC. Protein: CASSLVGGLNYEQYF.

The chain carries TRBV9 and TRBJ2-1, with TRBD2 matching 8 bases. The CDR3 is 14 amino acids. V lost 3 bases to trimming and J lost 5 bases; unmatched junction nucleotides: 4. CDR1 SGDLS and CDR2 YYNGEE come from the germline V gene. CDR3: CASSDPGGDNEQFF. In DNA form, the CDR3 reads TGTGCCAGCAGCGATCCCGGGGGGGACAATGAGCAGTTCTTC.

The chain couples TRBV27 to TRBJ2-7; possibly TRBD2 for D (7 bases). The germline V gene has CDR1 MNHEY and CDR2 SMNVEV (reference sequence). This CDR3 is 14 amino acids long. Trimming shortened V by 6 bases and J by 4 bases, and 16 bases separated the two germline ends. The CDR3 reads CASSPSGGRYEQYF. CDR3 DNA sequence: TGTGCCAGCAGCCCCTCCGGGGGGCGGTACGAGCAGTACTTC.

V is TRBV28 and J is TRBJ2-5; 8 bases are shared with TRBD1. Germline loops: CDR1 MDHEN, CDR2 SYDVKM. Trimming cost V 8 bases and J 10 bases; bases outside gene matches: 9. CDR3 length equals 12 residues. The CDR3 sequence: CASYRDTGGQYF. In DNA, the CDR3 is TGTGCCAGCTACAGGGACACAGGGGGCCAGTACTTC. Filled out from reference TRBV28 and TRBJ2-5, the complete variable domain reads DVKVTQSSRYLVKRTGEKVFLECVQDMDHENMFWYRQDPGLGLRLIYFSYDVKMKEKGDIPEGYSVSREKKERFSLILESASTNQTSMYLCASYRDTGGQYFGPGTRLLVL.

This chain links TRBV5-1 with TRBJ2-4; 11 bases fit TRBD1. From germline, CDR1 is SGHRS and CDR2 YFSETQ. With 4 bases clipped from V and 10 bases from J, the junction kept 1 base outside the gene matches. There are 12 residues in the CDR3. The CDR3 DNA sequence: TGCGCCAGCAGCAGGGACAGGGGGATTCAGTACTTC. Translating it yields CASSRDRGIQYF.

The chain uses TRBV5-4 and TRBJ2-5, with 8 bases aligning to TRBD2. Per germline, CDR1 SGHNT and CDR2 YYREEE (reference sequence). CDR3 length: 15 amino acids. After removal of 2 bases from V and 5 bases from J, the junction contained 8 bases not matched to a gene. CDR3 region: CASSLRRGAGETQYF. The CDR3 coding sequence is TGTGCCAGCAGCTTACGGCGGGGGGCGGGGGAGACCCAGTACTTC.

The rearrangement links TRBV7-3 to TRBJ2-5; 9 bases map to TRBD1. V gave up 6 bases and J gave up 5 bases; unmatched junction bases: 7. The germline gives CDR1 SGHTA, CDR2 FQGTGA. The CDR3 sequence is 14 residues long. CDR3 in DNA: TGTGCCAGCAGTCCACAGGGGGCCGGGGAGACCCAGTACTTC. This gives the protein CASSPQGAGETQYF.

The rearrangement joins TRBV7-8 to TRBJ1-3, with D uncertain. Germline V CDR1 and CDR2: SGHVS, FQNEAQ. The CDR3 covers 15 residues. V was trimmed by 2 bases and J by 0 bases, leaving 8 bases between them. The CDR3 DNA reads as TGTGCCAGCAGCTTATATACGGGCTCTGGAAACACCATATATTTT. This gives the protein CASSLYTGSGNTIYF. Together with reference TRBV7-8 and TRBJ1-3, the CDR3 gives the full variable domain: GAGVSQSPRYKVAKRGQDVALRCDPISGHVSLFWYQQALGQGPEFLTYFQNEAQLDKSGLPSDRFFAERPEGSVSTLKIQRTQQEDSAVYLCASSLYTGSGNTIYFGEGSWLTVV.

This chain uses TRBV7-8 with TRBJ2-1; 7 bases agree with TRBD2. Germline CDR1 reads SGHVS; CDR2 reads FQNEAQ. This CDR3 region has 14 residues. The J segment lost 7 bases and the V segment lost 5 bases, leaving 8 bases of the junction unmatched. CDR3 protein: CASSRLWTRNEQFF. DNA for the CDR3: TGTGCCAGCAGCCGCCTTTGGACTAGGAATGAGCAGTTCTTC.

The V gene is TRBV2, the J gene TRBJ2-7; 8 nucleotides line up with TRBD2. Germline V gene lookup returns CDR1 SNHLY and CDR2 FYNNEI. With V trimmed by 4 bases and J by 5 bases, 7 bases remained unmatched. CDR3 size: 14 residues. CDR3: CASSAAGAGDEQYF. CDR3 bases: TGTGCCAGCAGTGCGGCAGGAGCGGGAGACGAGCAGTACTTC.

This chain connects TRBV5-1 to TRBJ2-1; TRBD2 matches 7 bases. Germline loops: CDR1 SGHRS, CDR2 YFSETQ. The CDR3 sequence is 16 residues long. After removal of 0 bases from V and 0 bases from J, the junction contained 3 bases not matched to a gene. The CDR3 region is CASSLVGRSSYNEQFF. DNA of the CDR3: TGCGCCAGCAGCTTGGTCGGGAGGAGCTCCTACAATGAGCAGTTCTTC.

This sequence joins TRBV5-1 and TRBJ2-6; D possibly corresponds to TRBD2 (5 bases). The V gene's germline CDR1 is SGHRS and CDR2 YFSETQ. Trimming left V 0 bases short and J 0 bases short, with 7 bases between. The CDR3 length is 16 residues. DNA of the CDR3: TGCGCCAGCAGCTTGGCCGGGAACTCTGGGGCCAACGTCCTGACTTTC. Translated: CASSLAGNSGANVLTF.

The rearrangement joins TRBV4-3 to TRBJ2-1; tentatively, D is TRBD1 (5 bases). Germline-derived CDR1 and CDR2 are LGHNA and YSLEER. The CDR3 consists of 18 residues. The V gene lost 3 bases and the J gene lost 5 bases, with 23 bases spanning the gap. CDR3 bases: TGCGCCAGCAGCCAGCAGCTTCAAGCCTGGGCAGGGAACAATGAGCAGTTCTTC. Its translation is CASSQQLQAWAGNNEQFF.

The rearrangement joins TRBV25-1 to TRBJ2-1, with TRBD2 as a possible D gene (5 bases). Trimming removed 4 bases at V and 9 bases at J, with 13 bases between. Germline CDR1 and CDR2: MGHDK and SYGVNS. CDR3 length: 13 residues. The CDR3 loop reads CASSVAAEAEQFF. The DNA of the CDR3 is TGTGCCAGCAGTGTGGCGGCGGAGGCTGAGCAGTTCTTC.

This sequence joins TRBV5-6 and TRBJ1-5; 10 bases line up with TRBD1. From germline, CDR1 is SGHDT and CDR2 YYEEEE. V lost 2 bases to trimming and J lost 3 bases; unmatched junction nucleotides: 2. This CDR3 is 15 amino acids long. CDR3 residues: CASSFGQGVNQPQHF. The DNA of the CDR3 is TGTGCCAGCAGCTTCGGACAGGGGGTCAATCAGCCCCAGCATTTT.

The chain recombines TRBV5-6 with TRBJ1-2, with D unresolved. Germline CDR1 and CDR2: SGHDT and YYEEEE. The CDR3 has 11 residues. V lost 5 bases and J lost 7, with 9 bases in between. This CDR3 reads CASRYTAGYTF. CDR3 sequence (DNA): TGTGCCAGCAGGTACACCGCTGGCTACACCTTC.

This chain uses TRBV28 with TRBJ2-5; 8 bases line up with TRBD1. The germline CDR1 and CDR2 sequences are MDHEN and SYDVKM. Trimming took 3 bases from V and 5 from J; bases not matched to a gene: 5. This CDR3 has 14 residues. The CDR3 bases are TGTGCCAGCAGTTTTACAGGGGGTGGTGAGACCCAGTACTTC. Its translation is CASSFTGGGETQYF.

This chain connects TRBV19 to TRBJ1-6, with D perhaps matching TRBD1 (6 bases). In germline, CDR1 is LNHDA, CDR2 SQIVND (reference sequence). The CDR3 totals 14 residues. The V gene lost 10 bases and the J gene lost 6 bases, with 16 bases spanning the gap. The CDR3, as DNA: TGTGCCACCCAGCGGGGGGCAGGTAATTCACCCCTCCACTTT. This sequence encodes CATQRGAGNSPLHF.

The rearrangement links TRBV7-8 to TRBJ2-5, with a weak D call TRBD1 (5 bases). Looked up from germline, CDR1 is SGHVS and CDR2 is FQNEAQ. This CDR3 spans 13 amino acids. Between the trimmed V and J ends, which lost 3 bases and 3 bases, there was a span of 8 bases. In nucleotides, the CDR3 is TGTGCCAGCAGCTTCGACAGTAAAGAGACCCAGTACTTC. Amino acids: CASSFDSKETQYF.